The 24 T cell receptor beta chains below all came from one sample that was sequenced in a study of cytomegalovirus exposure and HLA in healthy donors. The PCR employed 60 Vbeta primers together with 13 Jbeta primers. Data came from immunoSEQ multiplex PCR; TCRdb stores just in-frame clones and leaves some out. The repertoire holds around 120,000 clones, with roughly 70% as singletons. Specimen: PBMCs. These receptors all come from a man between 40 and 49 years old in good health and CMV-seropositive.

This rearrangement joins TRBV30 to TRBJ1-2; the D gene is possibly TRBD1 (6 bases). The CDR3 runs to 16 residues. With 2 bases removed from V and 4 bases from J, the gap between germline ends came to 20 bases. Germline V gene sequence: CDR1 GTSNPN, CDR2 SVGIG (reference sequence). The CDR3 reads CAWSLSGGWYVYGYTF. Written as DNA, the CDR3 is TGTGCCTGGAGTCTCAGTGGGGGCTGGTATGTCTATGGCTACACCTTC.

The rearrangement joins TRBV18 to TRBJ1-5; 7 bases are a match to TRBD1. The germline V gene has CDR1 KGHSH and CDR2 LQKENI. The CDR3 is 16 amino acids. The J segment lost 7 bases and the V segment lost 1 base, leaving 10 bases of the junction unmatched. The CDR3 spells CASSPLGTDEGQPQHF. The CDR3 region has the DNA TGTGCCAGCTCACCACTCGGGACAGATGAGGGGCAGCCCCAGCATTTT.

This chain links TRBV7-8 with TRBJ2-1; 7 positions match TRBD1. CDR3 length: 15 residues. J was trimmed by 2 bases and V by 1 base; bases with no gene match: 2. Per germline, CDR1 SGHVS and CDR2 FQNEAQ. The CDR3 DNA sequence: TGTGCCAGCAGCTTAGTTGACAGGGCCTACAATGAGCAGTTCTTC. The encoded protein is CASSLVDRAYNEQFF.

V usage is TRBV30 and J usage is TRBJ2-7; 9 bases match TRBD2. This CDR3 has 14 amino acids. Germline loops: CDR1 GTSNPN, CDR2 SVGIG (reference sequence). V was clipped by 4 bases and J by 5 bases; unmatched bases: 9. The CDR3 sequence is CAWKPGLADHEQYF. DNA for the CDR3: TGTGCCTGGAAACCGGGACTAGCCGACCACGAGCAGTACTTC.

This chain joins TRBV30 and TRBJ1-1, with 8 bases fitting TRBD1. The CDR3 is 13 residues long. The germline V gene has CDR1 GTSNPN and CDR2 SVGIG (reference sequence). J was trimmed by 2 bases and V by 3 bases; bases with no gene match: 2. CDR3 bases: TGTGCCTGGAGCGGACAGGGTAACACTGAAGCTTTCTTT. It specifies CAWSGQGNTEAFF.

This chain connects TRBV30 to TRBJ2-3, with 8 bases fitting TRBD1. The CDR3 is 14 amino acids. The trim removed 4 bases at V and 3 bases at J, leaving 6 bases unmatched. CDR1 and CDR2 from the germline V gene are GTSNPN and SVGIG (reference sequence). The CDR3 loop is CAWNVRGLTDTQYF. The CDR3, as DNA: TGTGCCTGGAACGTCAGGGGGCTGACAGATACGCAGTATTTT.

V is TRBV5-1 and J is TRBJ2-1; 14 bases are shared with TRBD2. V was clipped by 6 bases and J by 5 bases; unmatched bases: 13. The CDR3 runs to 18 residues. The germline V gene encodes CDR1 SGHRS and CDR2 YFSETQ. The CDR3 region has the DNA TGCGCCAGCACCCCGGGACTAGCGGGAGAGTTAGAGGACAATGAGCAGTTCTTC. Its translation is CASTPGLAGELEDNEQFF.

This clone showed up just once. The genes are TRBV7-9 and TRBJ2-1; 8 positions agree with TRBD2. Germline CDR1 reads SEHNR; CDR2 reads FQNEAQ (reference sequence). The V and J ends lost 5 bases and 5 bases, in that order; junction bases with no gene match: 11. The CDR3 covers 16 residues. The CDR3 loop reads CASSVAPGLGHNEQFF. As DNA, the CDR3 is TGTGCCAGCAGCGTCGCACCGGGACTAGGCCACAATGAGCAGTTCTTC. The whole variable domain, remainder taken from reference TRBV7-9 and TRBJ2-1, is DTGVSQNPRHKITKRGQNVTFRCDPISEHNRLYWYRQTLGQGPEFLTYFQNEAQLEKSRLLSDRFSAERPKGSFSTLEIQRTEQGDSAMYLCASSVAPGLGHNEQFFGPGTRLTVL.

This chain links TRBV6-1 with TRBJ1-5; D gene unclear. The CDR3 contains 17 residues. The V end lost 2 bases, the J end lost 0 bases, and 14 bases lay between the germline ends. Germline V CDR1 and CDR2: MNHNS, SASEGT. Here the CDR3 DNA reads TGTGCCAGCAGTGAACTTAGACATGATTATAGCAATCAGCCCCAGCATTTT. Its protein product is CASSELRHDYSNQPQHF.

J is TRBJ1-1 and V is TRBV5-6; TRBD1 might be the D (5 bases). V shed 7 bases and J shed 0 bases, with 7 bases lying between them. This CDR3 is 12 amino acids long. Germline-derived CDR1 and CDR2 are SGHDT and YYEEEE. The CDR3 DNA reads TGTGCCAGCGGGGCAATGAACACTGAAGCTTTCTTT. Amino acid sequence: CASGAMNTEAFF.

The rearrangement joins TRBV29-1 to TRBJ1-1; D uncertain. CDR1 is SQVTM and CDR2 is ANQGSEA in the germline V gene. This CDR3 has 11 residues. This CDR3 reads CRLDTNTEAFF. The CDR3 DNA sequence: TGCAGATTAGACACGAACACTGAAGCTTTCTTT.

The chain combines TRBV9 with TRBJ2-5; 8 nucleotides align to TRBD2. The V gene's germline CDR1 is SGDLS and CDR2 YYNGEE. The CDR3 runs 21 residues. The ends lost 3 bases at V and 1 base at J; junction bases unmatched: 23. The CDR3 region is CASSEAPSGGRLSRTQETQYF. CDR3 sequence (DNA): TGTGCCAGCAGCGAGGCCCCTTCTGGCGGGAGGCTAAGTAGGACCCAAGAGACCCAGTACTTC.

This clone was observed a few times. The J gene is TRBJ1-2, the V gene TRBV5-1, with D possibly being TRBD1 (5 bases). The germline gives CDR1 SGHRS, CDR2 YFSETQ. V shed 0 bases and J shed 6 bases, with 15 bases lying between them. CDR3 length: 15 amino acids. The CDR3 coding sequence is TGCGCCAGCAGCTTGGCGGGGGAAGGGGCAAATGGCTACACCTTC. Translated, it gives CASSLAGEGANGYTF.

This chain uses TRBV6-6 with TRBJ2-1; 8 bases align to TRBD1. The ends lost 0 bases at V and 9 bases at J; junction bases unmatched: 1. The CDR3 spans 13 residues. Germline lookup yields CDR1 MNHNY and CDR2 SVGAGI (reference sequence). CDR3 DNA sequence: TGTGCCAGCAGTTACTCAGGACAGGGTGAGCAGTTCTTC. Its protein is CASSYSGQGEQFF.

This sequence joins TRBV5-4 and TRBJ2-7; possible D gene TRBD2, 5 bases. The CDR3 totals 14 residues. The germline V gene encodes CDR1 SGHNT and CDR2 YYREEE (reference sequence). V lost 0 bases to trimming and J lost 9 bases, with 16 bases between them. The CDR3, as DNA: TGTGCCAGCAGCTTGGCCTCAACCGCAGAGGGGCAGTACTTC. Protein: CASSLASTAEGQYF.

This chain links TRBV7-8 with TRBJ1-5, with D tentatively TRBD1 (6 bases). The germline gives CDR1 SGHVS, CDR2 FQNEAQ. Deletions cut 6 bases from V and 5 bases from J, with 26 bases between. The CDR3 spans 18 residues. The CDR3 DNA sequence: TGTGCCAGCAGTCCCCTCACATTACAGGGTATCACGGATCAGCCCCAGCATTTT. This codes for CASSPLTLQGITDQPQHF.

CDR3 sequence (DNA): TGTGCCAGCAGTTACGGGCGGGACCAAGAGACCCAGTACTTC. Encoded protein: CASSYGRDQETQYF. J is TRBJ2-5 and V is TRBV2; weak D call: TRBD2 (5 bases). This CDR3 is built from 14 residues. Germline CDR1 is SNHLY and CDR2 is FYNNEI. The germline V and J ends were trimmed by 5 bases and 0 bases, with 10 bases remaining between them.

The chain carries TRBV6-1 and TRBJ2-3; 9 bases fit TRBD1. The CDR3 length is 15 residues. CDR1 is MNHNS, CDR2 SASEGT, per germline. V gave up 3 bases and J gave up 10 bases; unmatched junction bases: 11. DNA of the CDR3: TGTGCCAGCAGTGATCCCGGGACAGGGTGGGAAGCGCAGTATTTT. Translated: CASSDPGTGWEAQYF.

This chain links TRBV6-5 with TRBJ1-3, with D unresolved. The V end lost 7 bases, the J end lost 4 bases, and 5 bases lay between the germline ends. The CDR3 has 11 amino acids. The germline V gene has CDR1 MNHEY and CDR2 SVGAGI. The CDR3 nucleotides read TGTGCCAGCACCGAGGGAAACACCATATATTTT. The encoded protein is CASTEGNTIYF.

The chain couples TRBV4-1 to TRBJ2-7; 9 bases are a match to TRBD1. Per germline, CDR1 MGHRA and CDR2 YSYEKL. V shed 0 bases and J 2 bases; nucleotides not matched to a gene: 11. The CDR3 spans 18 residues. Here the CDR3 DNA reads TGCGCCAGCAGCCAAGACCCGGGAGACAGGGGGAAGACCTACGAGCAGTACGTC. It yields the protein CASSQDPGDRGKTYEQYV.

V and J are TRBV9 and TRBJ1-4; 12 bases line up with TRBD1. J was trimmed by 12 bases and V by 4 bases; bases with no gene match: 7. Germline CDR1 is SGDLS and CDR2 is YYNGEE. There are 14 residues in the CDR3. The CDR3 bases are TGTGCCAGCAGCTTGGGACAGGGGGCTGAGGAACTGTTTTTT. Translation gives CASSLGQGAEELFF.

The V gene is TRBV28, the J gene TRBJ1-2; perhaps TRBD1 as D (5 bases). CDR3 length equals 13 residues. The germline CDR1 and CDR2 sequences are MDHEN and SYDVKM. V gave up 6 bases and J gave up 8 bases, with 16 bases separating them. CDR3 protein: CASSRGEAGGYTF. As DNA, the CDR3 is TGTGCCAGCAGCCGGGGGGAGGCTGGAGGCTACACCTTC.

The CDR3 loop is CASSRTGGRNEQFF. Here the CDR3 DNA reads TGCGCCAGCAGCCGAACAGGGGGCCGGAATGAGCAGTTCTTC. This chain connects TRBV5-1 to TRBJ2-1; 9 bases line up with TRBD1. The V segment lost 4 bases and the J segment 7 bases; nucleotides outside the gene matches: 6. Germline loops: CDR1 SGHRS, CDR2 YFSETQ. This CDR3 region has 14 residues.

This chain links TRBV6-6 with TRBJ1-3; D not certain. Germline V gene lookup returns CDR1 MNHNY and CDR2 SVGAGI (reference sequence). The V end was cut by 6 bases, the J end by 0 bases, with 3 bases between. The CDR3 is 12 residues long. Written as DNA, the CDR3 is TGTGCCAGCAGGCGCTCTGGAAACACCATATATTTT. As protein: CASRRSGNTIYF.